The 28 T cell receptor beta chains given below trace back to one sample, sequenced in a study of cytomegalovirus exposure and HLA in healthy donors. Here immunoSEQ multiplex PCR was the method, and the copy in TCRdb shows in-frame clones only, minus some. In the table there are about 160,000 clones, more than 70% of which are singletons. Sequencing was performed on PBMCs. All receptors derive from a man in his thirties or forties in good health and CMV-seropositive.

This clone was counted between two and nine times. The chain links TRBV30 to TRBJ1-1, with D perhaps TRBD1 (5 bases). V lost 0 bases to trimming and J lost 7 bases, with 12 bases between them. CDR3 length: 13 residues. Germline values: CDR1 GTSNPN, CDR2 SVGIG (reference sequence). As DNA, the CDR3 is TGTGCCTGGAGTGTAGAAGGGGCCAGTGAAGCTTTCTTT. This encodes CAWSVEGASEAFF.

The V call is TRBV18, the J call TRBJ2-3; TRBD1 aligns across 10 bases. The CDR3 has 16 residues. The germline V gene encodes CDR1 KGHSH and CDR2 LQKENI. With V trimmed by 3 bases and J by 2 bases, 5 bases remained unmatched. In DNA, the CDR3 is TGTGCCAGCTCACCTTCCGGGACAGGGGACACAGATACGCAGTATTTT. It specifies CASSPSGTGDTDTQYF.

The genes are TRBV13 and TRBJ2-7, with 9 bases that match TRBD2. The ends lost 4 bases at V and 7 bases at J; junction bases unmatched: 11. Germline-derived CDR1 and CDR2 are PRHDT and FYEKMQ (reference sequence). This CDR3 is built from 15 residues. CDR3 in DNA: TGTGCCAGCAGCTCCGGACGAGCGGGGGGACGGGAGCAGTACTTC. This gives the protein CASSSGRAGGREQYF.

This chain links TRBV10-3 with TRBJ2-7; D possibly corresponds to TRBD2 (6 bases). Trimming removed 3 bases at V and 3 bases at J, with 21 bases between. CDR3 length: 17 residues. Looked up from germline, CDR1 is ENHRY and CDR2 is SYGVKD. The DNA for the CDR3 is TGTGCCATCAGTGACCCCCTCCGACTAGTGGATCACTACGAGCAGTACTTC. Amino acids: CAISDPLRLVDHYEQYF.

This rearrangement joins TRBV20-1 to TRBJ2-7; no reliable D call. CDR1 DFQATT and CDR2 SNEGSKA come from the germline V gene (reference sequence). CDR3 length: 11 residues. Trimming left V 5 bases short and J 1 base short, with 6 bases between. For the CDR3, the DNA is TGCAGTGCTCGGGTATCCTACGAGCAGTACTTC. This sequence encodes CSARVSYEQYF.

The chain carries TRBV30 and TRBJ2-5; the D gene is possibly TRBD2 (5 bases). V shed 5 bases and J shed 2 bases, with 15 bases lying between them. This CDR3 is built from 14 residues. The germline gives CDR1 GTSNPN, CDR2 SVGIG (reference sequence). The CDR3 reads CAWASGIRQETQYF. The CDR3 bases are TGTGCCTGGGCCTCCGGGATAAGACAAGAGACCCAGTACTTC.

The chain recombines TRBV5-1 with TRBJ2-3; 12 bases match TRBD2. CDR3 size: 15 residues. Germline V gives CDR1 SGHRS, CDR2 YFSETQ. The trim removed 4 bases at V and 3 bases at J, leaving 3 bases unmatched. The CDR3 spells CASSRLAGETDTQYF. The DNA for the CDR3 is TGCGCCAGCAGCCGACTAGCGGGGGAGACAGATACGCAGTATTTT.

The sample holds a few counts of this clone. The genes are TRBV9 and TRBJ1-3, with 12 bases fitting TRBD1. The CDR3 extends over 20 amino acids. Germline lookup yields CDR1 SGDLS and CDR2 YYNGEE. V lost 4 bases to trimming and J lost 2 bases; unmatched junction nucleotides: 16. The CDR3 DNA sequence: TGTGCCAGCAGCTCACCCCAAGGGACAGGGGGCGTCTTAACTGGAAACACCATATATTTT. Translation: CASSSPQGTGGVLTGNTIYF.

This clone was found once. The chain couples TRBV13 to TRBJ1-1, with D perhaps matching TRBD1 (5 bases). The CDR3 covers 14 residues. Germline CDR1 is PRHDT and CDR2 is FYEKMQ (reference sequence). V was shortened by 0 bases and J by 9 bases, with 14 bases between the two germline ends. CDR3 amino acids: CASSLGLAAGKAFF. Here the CDR3 DNA reads TGTGCCAGCAGCTTAGGCCTCGCGGCAGGGAAAGCTTTCTTT.

The V call is TRBV30, the J call TRBJ1-3; D not certain. Germline V CDR1 and CDR2: GTSNPN, SVGIG (reference sequence). The V and J ends lost 3 bases and 0 bases respectively, with 15 bases between them. The CDR3 has 16 amino acids. CDR3 region: CAWRMPTTDSGNTIYF. The CDR3 DNA reads as TGTGCCTGGAGGATGCCAACTACCGACTCTGGAAACACCATATATTTT.

V usage is TRBV6-5 and J usage is TRBJ1-4; the match to TRBD1 covers 8 bases. Losses at the gene ends were 6 bases for V and 8 bases for J; bases not matched to a gene: 8. The CDR3 runs 14 residues. CDR1 is MNHEY and CDR2 is SVGAGI in the germline V gene. The CDR3 nucleotides are TGTGCCAGCAGGGACAGGGTTTTAGGAGAAAAACTGTTTTTT. It is translated as CASRDRVLGEKLFF.

As concerns this clone: A much bigger clone sits one base away, suggesting this may be a read error. The chain is built from TRBV27 and TRBJ2-7; TRBD2 might be the D (5 bases). The CDR3 sequence is 11 residues long. Trimming removed 5 bases from V and 3 bases from J, with 5 bases in between. CDR1 and CDR2 from the germline V gene are MNHEY and SMNVEV (reference sequence). CDR3 sequence: CASSTSYEQYF. As DNA, the CDR3 is TGTGCCAGCAGTACTAGCTACGAGCAGTACTTC.

This clone was observed a few times. This chain links TRBV4-3 with TRBJ1-3; D not certain. Trimming took 2 bases from V and 0 from J, leaving 11 bases between them. Germline-derived CDR1 and CDR2 are LGHNA and YSLEER. This CDR3 contains 16 residues. The CDR3 here is CASSQNPGNSGNTIYF. The CDR3 region has the DNA TGCGCCAGCAGCCAAAACCCCGGGAACTCTGGAAACACCATATATTTT.

The J gene is TRBJ1-5, the V gene TRBV15; 8 bases line up with TRBD1. Germline-derived CDR1 and CDR2 are LNHNV and YYDKDF (reference sequence). With 5 bases clipped from V and 7 bases from J, the junction kept 13 bases outside the gene matches. The CDR3 has 16 amino acids. This CDR3 is CATSFFDRGRGQPQHF. DNA for the CDR3: TGTGCCACCAGCTTCTTCGACAGGGGAAGAGGCCAGCCCCAGCATTTT.

V usage is TRBV29-1 and J usage is TRBJ2-5; 10 bases agree with TRBD1. The CDR3 is made up of 13 amino acids. With 6 bases clipped from V and 0 bases from J, the junction kept 1 base outside the gene matches. Per germline, CDR1 SQVTM and CDR2 ANQGSEA. CDR3 in DNA: TGCAGCGTGGACAGGGGGGACCAAGAGACCCAGTACTTC. Its translation: CSVDRGDQETQYF.

The table lists this clone with many counts. This chain joins TRBV27 and TRBJ2-2, with D tentatively TRBD2 (6 bases). The germline V gene has CDR1 MNHEY and CDR2 SMNVEV (reference sequence). The CDR3 runs to 16 residues. V lost 4 bases and J 0 bases, leaving 12 bases between the germline ends. DNA of the CDR3: TGTGCCAGCAGTTGGGGGACTGTGGCGAACACCGGGGAGCTGTTTTTT. Encoded protein: CASSWGTVANTGELFF.

The chain recombines TRBV28 with TRBJ2-5; tentative D call: TRBD1 (6 bases). The CDR3 has 15 amino acids. Per the germline V gene, CDR1 is MDHEN and CDR2 is SYDVKM. V was cut by 3 bases and J by 5 bases, with 16 bases left in between. CDR3 bases: TGTGCCAGCAGTTTGGTTCCACAGGGATCGGAGACCCAGTACTTC. Residues: CASSLVPQGSETQYF.

V is TRBV7-3 and J is TRBJ2-7; 7 bases agree with TRBD2. V lost 4 bases and J lost 3; bases outside the gene matches: 6. The CDR3 has 14 amino acids. The germline V gene has CDR1 SGHTA and CDR2 FQGTGA. CDR3: CASSSQRDRYEQYF. Here the CDR3 DNA reads TGTGCCAGCAGCTCACAGCGGGATCGCTACGAGCAGTACTTC.

This chain connects TRBV7-3 to TRBJ2-1, with 14 bases matching TRBD2. The germline CDR1 and CDR2 sequences are SGHTA and FQGTGA. V gave up 5 bases and J gave up 0 bases; unmatched junction bases: 6. The CDR3 covers 18 residues. The CDR3 coding sequence is TGTGCCAGCAGCCGGACTAGCGGGGGGATCAGCTCCTACAATGAGCAGTTCTTC. Translated, it gives CASSRTSGGISSYNEQFF.

V usage is TRBV13 and J usage is TRBJ1-4, with 9 bases fitting TRBD1. V lost 5 bases and J lost 6; bases outside the gene matches: 7. This CDR3 region has 15 residues. Germline CDR1 is PRHDT and CDR2 is FYEKMQ (reference sequence). The CDR3 spells CASSHRGRRDEKLFF. The CDR3 region has the DNA TGTGCCAGCAGCCACAGGGGGCGGCGGGATGAAAAACTGTTTTTT.

V is TRBV12-5 and J is TRBJ2-2; 9 positions agree with TRBD1. The CDR3 is 15 amino acids. The V and J ends lost 1 base and 7 bases, in that order; junction bases with no gene match: 4. Germline V lookup: CDR1 LGHNT, CDR2 FRNRAP. CDR3 coding DNA: TGTGCTAGTGGTTTGGCTGGGACAGGGAACGGGGAGCTGTTTTTT. As protein: CASGLAGTGNGELFF.

This clone was recorded a few times. V is TRBV6-4 and J is TRBJ1-6; TRBD1 matches 9 bases. V shed 6 bases and J 14 bases; nucleotides not matched to a gene: 8. The germline V gene has CDR1 MRHNA and CDR2 SNTAGT. The CDR3 is 13 residues long. The CDR3 DNA sequence: TGTGCCAGCAGGAGGGACAGGGAAGATTCCCTCCACTTT. This sequence encodes CASRRDREDSLHF.

The rearrangement uses TRBV7-2 and TRBJ2-3; TRBD1 aligns across 8 bases. Germline V gives CDR1 SGHTA, CDR2 FQGNSA. This CDR3 is built from 18 residues. With 3 bases clipped from V and 5 bases from J, the junction kept 16 bases outside the gene matches. The CDR3 DNA follows: TGTGCCAGCAGCTTCCCACGGACTGAGACAGGGGCTAAAGATACGCAGTATTTT. Translation: CASSFPRTETGAKDTQYF. Looking up the rest from reference TRBV7-2 and TRBJ2-3 gives the full variable domain: GAGVSQSPSNKVTEKGKDVELRCDPISGHTALYWYRQSLGQGLEFLIYFQGNSAPDKSGLPSDRFSAERTGGSVSTLTIQRTQQEDSAVYLCASSFPRTETGAKDTQYFGPGTRLTVL.

The chain links TRBV7-3 to TRBJ2-5; 7 nucleotides match TRBD2. Germline V gene data show CDR1 as SGHTA and CDR2 as FQGTGA. The CDR3 has 16 residues. The V segment lost 5 bases and the J segment 0 bases; nucleotides outside the gene matches: 9. CDR3 region: CASSLQRGLYQETQYF. The CDR3 DNA sequence: TGTGCCAGCAGCCTCCAGCGGGGCCTGTACCAAGAGACCCAGTACTTC.

The chain joins TRBV5-1 to TRBJ2-1, with 10 bases lining up with TRBD2. The CDR3 has 16 residues. Germline CDR1 is SGHRS and CDR2 is YFSETQ. The V gene end was trimmed by 1 base and the J gene end by 9 bases; junction bases not matched to a gene: 10. The CDR3 reads CASSLILAGDGPEQFF. The CDR3 DNA reads as TGCGCCAGCAGCTTGATTCTAGCGGGGGATGGTCCTGAGCAGTTCTTC.

This clone was recorded once. The chain combines TRBV7-9 with TRBJ2-7; 7 nucleotides agree with TRBD1. The CDR3 runs 15 residues. Germline V gene lookup returns CDR1 SEHNR and CDR2 FQNEAQ (reference sequence). The ends lost 7 bases at V and 3 bases at J; junction bases unmatched: 12. The CDR3, as DNA: TGTGCCAGCACCCCCCGGGACAGTAGAAACTACGAGCAGTACTTC. This translates into CASTPRDSRNYEQYF.

The CDR3 is CASSPRQGANQPQHF. The CDR3 DNA follows: TGTGCCAGCAGTCCTAGACAGGGAGCGAACCAGCCCCAGCATTTT. The chain carries TRBV6-6 and TRBJ1-5; 7 bases align to TRBD1. V lost 5 bases and J lost 7; bases outside the gene matches: 11. Germline CDR1 MNHNY, CDR2 SVGAGI (reference sequence). This CDR3 contains 15 residues.

V usage is TRBV6-5 and J usage is TRBJ2-1, with a weak D call TRBD2 (6 bases). The CDR3 consists of 13 residues. The germline V and J ends were trimmed by 10 bases and 5 bases, with 15 bases remaining between them. Germline CDR1 and CDR2: MNHEY and SVGAGI. CDR3 coding DNA: TGTGCCACCCGGGGTAGCGGAGACAATGAGCAGTTCTTC. Translation gives CATRGSGDNEQFF.